This entry lists 24 T cell receptor beta chains sequenced from one sample in a study of T cell clonotyping in hematopoietic cell transplantation. The protocol was immunoSEQ multiplex PCR, while the TCRdb copy is restricted to in-frame clones and leaves out a portion. This table has 14,000 or so clones, around 98% appearing once. The sample in question was peripheral blood mononuclear cells, obtained 30 days after allogeneic stem cell transplant. The receptors derive from a female patient aged 50-60 years who had an allogeneic stem cell transplant from an unrelated donor, so T cells may come from the graft donor. Some clones in this sample may be carry-over from other donors' samples.

The gene calls are TRBV20-1 and TRBJ1-1; D uncertain. The V gene lost 4 bases and the J gene lost 7 bases, with 7 bases spanning the gap. The length of the CDR3 is 10 residues. CDR1 is DFQATT, CDR2 SNEGSKA, per germline (reference sequence). The CDR3 region has the DNA TGCAGTGCTACCACCGATGAAGCTTTCTTT. Amino acids: CSATTDEAFF.

The chain joins TRBV6-1 to TRBJ1-1, with D perhaps matching TRBD1 (5 bases). Germline CDR1 is MNHNS and CDR2 is SASEGT. The V gene lost 0 bases and the J gene lost 1 base, with 9 bases spanning the gap. This CDR3 has 15 amino acids. CDR3 region: CASSEAGGGNTEAFF. DNA of the CDR3: TGTGCCAGCAGTGAAGCTGGTGGGGGGAACACTGAAGCTTTCTTT.

This rearrangement joins TRBV25-1 to TRBJ1-2; tentatively, D is TRBD1 (5 bases). The germline V gene has CDR1 MGHDK and CDR2 SYGVNS. CDR3 length: 14 residues. With 3 bases removed from V and 4 bases from J, the gap between germline ends came to 12 bases. CDR3 DNA: TGTGCCAGCAGTGACGGGACGCACTCCTATGGCTACACCTTC. It encodes CASSDGTHSYGYTF.

J is TRBJ1-6 and V is TRBV9; D call uncertain. Germline assignment: CDR1 SGDLS and CDR2 YYNGEE. The ends were cut back, 3 bases at V and 10 bases at J, with 11 bases in the middle. The CDR3 spans 13 residues. CDR3 loop: CASSAYHGSPLHF. CDR3 bases: TGTGCCAGCAGCGCATATCACGGCTCACCCCTCCACTTT.

Here the CDR3 DNA reads TGTGCCAGCAGCTCTGGGCGGCTCAATCAGCCCCAGCATTTT. As protein: CASSSGRLNQPQHF. The chain recombines TRBV7-2 with TRBJ1-5; D unresolved. Trimming pared 4 bases from V and 3 bases from J, leaving 10 bases between. Germline CDR1 SGHTA, CDR2 FQGNSA. This CDR3 has 14 residues.

This rearrangement joins TRBV7-9 to TRBJ1-1; unclear D gene. Germline CDR1 is SEHNR and CDR2 is FQNEAQ (reference sequence). The CDR3 extends over 14 amino acids. V was cut by 1 base and J by 0 bases, with 6 bases left in between. CDR3 region: CASSLGTLNTEAFF. The DNA for the CDR3 is TGTGCCAGCAGCTTAGGGACGCTGAACACTGAAGCTTTCTTT.

The genes are TRBV7-2 and TRBJ1-1, with 7 bases matching TRBD1. The CDR3 runs to 13 residues. Germline lookup yields CDR1 SGHTA and CDR2 FQGNSA. J lost 6 bases, V lost 4 bases, and 5 bases had no gene match. CDR3: CASSSAGQAEAFF. CDR3 bases: TGTGCCAGCAGCTCTGCCGGACAGGCTGAAGCTTTCTTT.

The rearrangement links TRBV6-1 to TRBJ1-5, with D perhaps TRBD1 (5 bases). The CDR3 loop spans 14 amino acids. The germline V gene encodes CDR1 MNHNS and CDR2 SASEGT. V lost 6 bases and J lost 5, with 14 bases in between. The CDR3: CASREWQGHQPQHF. The DNA for the CDR3 is TGTGCCAGCAGAGAGTGGCAGGGTCATCAGCCCCAGCATTTT.

The chain employs TRBV6-6 and TRBJ1-2; 9 bases are a match to TRBD1. The junction had 12 bases not matched to a gene; V was cut back by 5 bases and J by 8 bases. Germline-derived CDR1 and CDR2 are MNHNY and SVGAGI (reference sequence). The CDR3 length is 15 residues. The CDR3 region is CASSTTGQGRQGYTF. CDR3 in DNA: TGTGCCAGCAGTACAACGGGACAGGGTAGACAAGGCTACACCTTC.

The V gene is TRBV18, the J gene TRBJ2-5; no clear D. Germline CDR1 and CDR2: KGHSH and LQKENI. This CDR3 has 14 residues. Deletions cut 2 bases from V and 8 bases from J, with 15 bases between. CDR3 sequence: CASSPEAAAQTQYF. The CDR3 DNA reads TGTGCCAGCTCACCAGAGGCGGCGGCACAAACCCAGTACTTC.

This chain uses TRBV30 with TRBJ2-3; D is perhaps TRBD2 (5 bases). The CDR3 consists of 15 residues. Trimming stripped 3 bases from V and 4 bases from J, with 17 bases between. Germline-derived CDR1 and CDR2 are GTSNPN and SVGIG (reference sequence). The DNA of the CDR3 is TGTGCCTGGAGGCCCGGGGTACGACCCGCAGATACGCAGTATTTT. This translates into CAWRPGVRPADTQYF.

The J gene is TRBJ2-7, the V gene TRBV6-1; D is undetermined. The CDR3 is 14 residues long. Germline assignment: CDR1 MNHNS and CDR2 SASEGT. The V end lost 4 bases, the J end lost 0 bases, and 10 bases lay between the germline ends. The CDR3 spells CASSAGSSSYEQYF. The DNA for the CDR3 is TGTGCCAGCAGTGCCGGATCGAGCTCCTACGAGCAGTACTTC.

The chain couples TRBV29-1 to TRBJ2-5; perhaps TRBD1 as D (6 bases). The germline V gene encodes CDR1 SQVTM and CDR2 ANQGSEA. The CDR3 length is 15 residues. Trimming took off 4 bases at V and 5 bases at J, with 20 bases between the two ends. The CDR3 spells CSVGGTPSREETQYF. The CDR3 coding sequence is TGCAGCGTTGGGGGGACACCATCACGCGAGGAGACCCAGTACTTC.

This chain joins TRBV4-1 and TRBJ1-1; 9 positions match TRBD1. Losses at the gene ends were 4 bases for V and 6 bases for J; bases not matched to a gene: 9. The length of the CDR3 is 15 residues. Germline loops: CDR1 MGHRA, CDR2 YSYEKL. The DNA of the CDR3 is TGCGCCAGCAGCCTCTTGGACAGGGGAAGCGCTGAAGCTTTCTTT. Its protein product is CASSLLDRGSAEAFF.

The chain couples TRBV25-1 to TRBJ2-1, with TRBD2 identical over 9 bases. The CDR3 covers 15 residues. In germline, CDR1 is MGHDK, CDR2 SYGVNS. V lost 6 bases and J lost 9; bases outside the gene matches: 12. CDR3 protein: CASSPTAGGLSEQFF. The CDR3 DNA sequence: TGTGCCAGCAGCCCAACCGCGGGGGGGCTAAGTGAGCAGTTCTTC.

This chain links TRBV6-4 with TRBJ1-1; 7 nucleotides line up with TRBD1. V lost 3 bases and J lost 9; bases outside the gene matches: 10. Germline CDR1 reads MRHNA; CDR2 reads SNTAGT. CDR3 length: 14 residues. CDR3 nucleotide sequence: TGTGCCAGCAGTGATGGAACAGGGGAAAGGAAAGCTTTCTTT. Its translation: CASSDGTGERKAFF.

The chain uses TRBV5-5 and TRBJ2-7; maybe TRBD1 (6 bases). V was shortened by 4 bases and J by 2 bases, with 13 bases between the two germline ends. Germline V gene lookup returns CDR1 SGHKS and CDR2 YYEKEE (reference sequence). The CDR3 spans 14 residues. In DNA, the CDR3 is TGTGCCAGCAGCCTCCAGGGGATCCCCTACGAGCAGTACTTC. It specifies CASSLQGIPYEQYF. The full variable domain, its missing parts supplied by reference TRBV5-5 and TRBJ2-7, is DAGVTQSPTHLIKTRGQQVTLRCSPISGHKSVSWYQQVLGQGPQFIFQYYEKEERGRGNFPDRFSARQFPNYSSELNVNALLLGDSALYLCASSLQGIPYEQYFGPGTRLTVT.

This clone was seen once. The rearrangement joins TRBV10-3 to TRBJ1-2; maybe TRBD1 (6 bases). This CDR3 is built from 19 residues. The V gene's germline CDR1 is ENHRY and CDR2 SYGVKD. V was shortened by 6 bases and J by 2 bases, with 28 bases between the two germline ends. The CDR3, as DNA: TGTGCCATCAGGCCAGGTTCAGGCGGACTACAGGGATCCAACTATGGCTACACCTTC. Its translation: CAIRPGSGGLQGSNYGYTF.

V gene TRBV11-3 combines with J gene TRBJ2-5, with D possibly matching TRBD2 (5 bases). Germline V gene sequence: CDR1 SGHNT, CDR2 YENEEA. The V and J ends lost 1 base and 2 bases respectively, with 11 bases between them. The CDR3 consists of 15 residues. For the CDR3, the DNA is TGTGCCAGCAGCTTAGCCCGGGGATTTCAAGAGACCCAGTACTTC. Translating gives CASSLARGFQETQYF.

The chain combines TRBV4-2 with TRBJ1-2, with D unresolved. The CDR3 spans 14 residues. Germline V gene lookup returns CDR1 LGHNA and CDR2 YNFKEQ. V shed 1 base and J shed 2 bases, with 8 bases lying between them. The CDR3 DNA reads TGTGCCAGCAGCCAAGGGACGGGGAACTATGGCTACACCTTC. Protein sequence: CASSQGTGNYGYTF.

The J gene is TRBJ1-1, the V gene TRBV30, with a tentative D call TRBD1 (5 bases). The V end lost 0 bases, the J end lost 10 bases, and 12 bases lay between the germline ends. This CDR3 contains 12 residues. The germline V gene encodes CDR1 GTSNPN and CDR2 SVGIG (reference sequence). CDR3 sequence: CAWSVRDRGAFF. The CDR3 coding sequence is TGTGCCTGGAGTGTACGTGACAGAGGAGCTTTCTTT.

The CDR3: CASSLSGGTNQPQHF. The CDR3 DNA is TGCGCCAGCAGCTTGTCAGGGGGCACTAATCAGCCCCAGCATTTT. The chain carries TRBV5-1 and TRBJ1-5; TRBD1 agrees at 8 bases. CDR1 and CDR2 (germline): SGHRS, YFSETQ. This CDR3 has 15 residues. The V gene end was trimmed by 1 base and the J gene end by 4 bases; junction bases not matched to a gene: 4. Full variable domain (outside the CDR3, taken from reference TRBV5-1 and TRBJ1-5): KAGVTQTPRYLIKTRGQQVTLSCSPISGHRSVSWYQQTPGQGLQFLFEYFSETQRNKGNFPGRFSGRQFSNSRSEMNVSTLELGDSALYLCASSLSGGTNQPQHFGDGTRLSIL.

This chain uses TRBV15 with TRBJ2-3; 7 bases align to TRBD2. This CDR3 is built from 15 residues. J gave up 3 bases and V 3 bases, and 6 bases lay outside the gene matches. CDR1 and CDR2 from the germline V gene are LNHNV and YYDKDF (reference sequence). The CDR3 here is CATSSRLAETDTQYF. CDR3 DNA sequence: TGTGCCACCAGCAGTCGACTAGCAGAGACAGATACGCAGTATTTT.

The rearrangement joins TRBV19 to TRBJ2-2; D is undetermined. CDR1 is LNHDA, CDR2 SQIVND, per germline (reference sequence). This CDR3 has 14 amino acids. The ends were cut back, 3 bases at V and 1 base at J, with 6 bases in the middle. CDR3 in amino acids: CASSISRNTGELFF. Written as DNA, the CDR3 is TGTGCCAGTAGTATCTCCAGGAACACCGGGGAGCTGTTTTTT.